This T cell receptor (beta chain) was captured by sequencing in a study of blood T cell dynamics during melanoma immunotherapy. In the study overall: Patients with metastatic melanoma got pembrolizumab or nivolumab-ipilimumab as first-line care.

DNA loading was fixed at about 340 ng for all bulk PBMC samples. Data came from immunoSEQ multiplex PCR; TCRdb stores just in-frame clones and leaves some out. The sample lists some 10,000 clones; around 87% were seen once. This CDR3 region has 17 residues. The V gene's germline CDR1 is SGDLS and CDR2 YYNGEE. Germline trimming cut 2 bases from V and 4 bases from J; bases unmatched to any gene: 10. Time point given: week 3, after first cycle of checkpoint inhibitor. The J gene is TRBJ2-3, the V gene TRBV9; 10 nucleotides agree with TRBD2. This specimen consisted of blood, obtained from a patient treated with checkpoint blockade. The receptor's source is a human donor with melanoma. CDR3: CASSVSTSGAASDTQYF. The CDR3 region has the DNA TGTGCCAGCAGCGTTTCCACTAGCGGGGCTGCGTCAGATACGCAGTATTTT.